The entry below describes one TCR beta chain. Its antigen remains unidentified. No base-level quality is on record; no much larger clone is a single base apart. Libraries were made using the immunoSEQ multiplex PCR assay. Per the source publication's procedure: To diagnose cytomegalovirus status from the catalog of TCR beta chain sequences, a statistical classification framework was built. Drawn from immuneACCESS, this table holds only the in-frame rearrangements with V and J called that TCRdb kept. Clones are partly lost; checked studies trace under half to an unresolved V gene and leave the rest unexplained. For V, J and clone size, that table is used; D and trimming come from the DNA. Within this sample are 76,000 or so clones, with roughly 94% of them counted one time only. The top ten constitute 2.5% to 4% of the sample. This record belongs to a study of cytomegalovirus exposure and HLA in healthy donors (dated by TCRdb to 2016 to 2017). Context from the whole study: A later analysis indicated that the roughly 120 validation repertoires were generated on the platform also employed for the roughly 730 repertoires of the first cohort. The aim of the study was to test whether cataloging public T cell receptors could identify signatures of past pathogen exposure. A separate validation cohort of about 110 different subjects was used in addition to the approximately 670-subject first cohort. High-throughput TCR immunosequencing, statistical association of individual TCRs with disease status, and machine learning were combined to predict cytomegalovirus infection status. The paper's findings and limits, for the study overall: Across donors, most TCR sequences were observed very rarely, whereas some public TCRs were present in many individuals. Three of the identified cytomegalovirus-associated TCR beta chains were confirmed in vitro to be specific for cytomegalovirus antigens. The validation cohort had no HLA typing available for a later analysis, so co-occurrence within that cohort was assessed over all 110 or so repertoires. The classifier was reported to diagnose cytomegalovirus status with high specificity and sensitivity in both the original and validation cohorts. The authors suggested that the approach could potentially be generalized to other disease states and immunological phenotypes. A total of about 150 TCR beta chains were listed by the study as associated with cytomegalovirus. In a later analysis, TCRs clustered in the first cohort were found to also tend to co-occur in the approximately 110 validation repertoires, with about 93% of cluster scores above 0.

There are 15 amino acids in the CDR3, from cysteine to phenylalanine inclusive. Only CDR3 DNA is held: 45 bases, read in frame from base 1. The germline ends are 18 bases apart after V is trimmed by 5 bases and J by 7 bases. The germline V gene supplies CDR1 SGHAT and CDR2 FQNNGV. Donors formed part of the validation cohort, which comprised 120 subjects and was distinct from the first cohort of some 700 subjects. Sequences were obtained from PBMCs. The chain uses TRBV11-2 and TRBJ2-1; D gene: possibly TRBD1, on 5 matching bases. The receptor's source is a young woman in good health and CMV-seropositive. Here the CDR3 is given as CASSLVGQGWNEQFF. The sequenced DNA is TGTGCCAGCAGCCTGGTCGGGCAGGGATGGAATGAGCAGTTCTTC.